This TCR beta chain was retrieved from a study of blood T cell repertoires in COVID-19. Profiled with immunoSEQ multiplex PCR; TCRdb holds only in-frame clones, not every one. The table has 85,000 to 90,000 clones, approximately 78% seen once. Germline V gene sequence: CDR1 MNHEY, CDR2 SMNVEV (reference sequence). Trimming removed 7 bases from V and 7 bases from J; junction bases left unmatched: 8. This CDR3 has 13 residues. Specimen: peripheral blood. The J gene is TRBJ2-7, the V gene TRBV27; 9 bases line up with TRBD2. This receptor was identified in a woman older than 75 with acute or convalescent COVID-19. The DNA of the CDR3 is TGTGCCAGCATCCCGACTAGCGGTGGTGAGCAGTACTTC. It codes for CASIPTSGGEQYF.